This T cell receptor beta chain was profiled in a study of T cell changes during pregnancy in multiple sclerosis. Sequencing was performed with immunoSEQ multiplex PCR; in TCRdb, only in-frame clones are kept and a portion is missing. The table shows approximately 92,000 clones, with about 92% occurring only once. Germline CDR1 is SGHTA and CDR2 is FQGTGA. The length of the CDR3 is 16 residues. Trimming removed 5 bases from V and 9 bases from J; junction bases left unmatched: 9. The receptor was derived from a female donor with multiple sclerosis, enrolled in a pregnancy study. The gene calls are TRBV7-3 and TRBJ2-5; TRBD2 matches 16 bases. The material was peripheral blood, obtained in the first trimester of pregnancy. This CDR3 is CASSKSGTSGRAAQYF. The CDR3 DNA reads TGTGCCAGCAGCAAATCCGGGACTAGCGGGAGGGCGGCCCAGTACTTC. Full variable domain (missing parts from reference TRBV7-3 and TRBJ2-5): GAGVSQTPSNKVTEKGKYVELRCDPISGHTALYWYRQSLGQGPEFLIYFQGTGAADDSGLPNDRFFAVRPEGSVSTLKIQRTERGDSAVYLCASSKSGTSGRAAQYFGPGTRLLVL.